This TCR beta chain was recovered during a study of blood T cell repertoires in COVID-19. Study-level information: Acute and convalescent COVID-19 samples came from the United States, Italy and Spain. In each case, the material was cDNA or gDNA derived from T cells, B-cell-depleted T cells, or PBMCs.

Source study methods: Amplification of reference gene primers provided the estimated nucleated cell counts. The method was immunoSEQ multiplex PCR; TCRdb's version includes in-frame clones alone and lacks a portion of them. V and J calls and clone size are those listed in that table; D and trimming were worked out from the DNA. The repertoire consists of about 98,000 clones, with roughly 82% occurring once and the leading ten covering approximately 18%. The V end was cut by 3 bases, the J end by 4 bases, with 10 bases between. The germline CDR1 and CDR2 sequences are SGHTA and FQGNSA. CDR3 size: 14 residues.

The sequenced material came from peripheral blood. The receptor was derived from an elderly man with acute or convalescent COVID-19. The rearrangement uses TRBV7-2 and TRBJ1-3; tentative D call: TRBD1 (6 bases). The CDR3 DNA sequence: TGTGCCAGCAGCTTCTTGACAGGAGGAAACACCATATATTTT. This gives the protein CASSFLTGGNTIYF.